The 23 T cell receptor beta chains below were found in one sample sequenced in a study of blood T cells in healthy people across ages. Then a second PCR, running about 6 to 12 cycles, was carried out with a sample-barcoded 5' primer and a J-beta primer mix. TCRdb analysed the 5' RACE reads with MiXCR anew, one entry per CDR3 protein. The sample gives approximately 1,100,000 distinct CDR3 sequences, around 43% of which show up once; over 15% is in the top ten. The sequenced sample was blood. All receptors derive from an older woman in good health.

The chain has TRBV27 and TRBJ2-1; 12 bases align to TRBD2. The germline V gene encodes CDR1 MNHEY and CDR2 SMNVEV (reference sequence). CDR3 length: 15 amino acids. With V trimmed by 5 bases and J by 7 bases, 6 bases remained unmatched. The CDR3 is CASSTRTSGNNEQFF. Here the CDR3 DNA reads TGTGCCAGCAGTACCCGGACTAGCGGGAATAATGAGCAGTTCTTC.

V and J are TRBV10-3 and TRBJ2-7, with no clear D. CDR1 is ENHRY and CDR2 is SYGVKD in the germline V gene. This CDR3 is built from 14 residues. Trimming cost V 5 bases and J 0 bases, with 11 bases left between them. CDR3 coding DNA: TGTGCCATCAGTATTGGCGGATCCTCCTACGAGCAGTACTTC. Translating gives CAISIGGSSYEQYF.

The sample holds many counts of this clonotype. The J gene is TRBJ2-3, the V gene TRBV25-1; the D is unclear. The V and J ends lost 4 bases and 3 bases respectively, with 14 bases between them. The CDR3 is 15 amino acids. Germline assignment: CDR1 MGHDK and CDR2 SYGVNS. CDR3 coding DNA: TGTGCCAGCAGTGGGGGATCCCGACCGACAGATACGCAGTATTTT. Amino acids: CASSGGSRPTDTQYF.

The rearrangement joins TRBV27 to TRBJ2-2, with TRBD2 matching over 9 bases. V shed 10 bases and J 0 bases; nucleotides not matched to a gene: 24. The CDR3 totals 21 residues. Per germline, CDR1 MNHEY and CDR2 SMNVEV (reference sequence). The chain's CDR3 is CATTPRKGSSGSLANTGELFF. The CDR3 DNA reads TGTGCCACCACTCCCCGAAAGGGTAGTAGCGGGAGCCTAGCGAACACCGGGGAGCTGTTTTTT.

The chain combines TRBV11-2 with TRBJ2-3; D unresolved. Trimming stripped 5 bases from V and 6 bases from J, with 12 bases between. The CDR3 extends over 13 amino acids. Germline values: CDR1 SGHAT, CDR2 FQNNGV. CDR3 residues: CASSLRARDTQYF. CDR3 bases: TGTGCCAGCAGCCTAAGAGCCCGGGATACGCAGTATTTT.

The chain has TRBV24-1 and TRBJ2-3, with 13 nucleotides matching TRBD2. This CDR3 spans 18 amino acids. The V and J ends lost 1 base and 6 bases, in that order; junction bases with no gene match: 9. Germline V gives CDR1 KGHDR, CDR2 SFDVKD. The CDR3 nucleotides are TGTGCCACCAGTGATTTAACGGGACTAGCGGGAACGGCGGATACGCAGTATTTT. Protein product: CATSDLTGLAGTADTQYF.

V gene TRBV5-1 combines with J gene TRBJ2-7; 9 nucleotides match TRBD1. The germline CDR1 and CDR2 sequences are SGHRS and YFSETQ. V shed 4 bases and J 6 bases; nucleotides not matched to a gene: 5. There are 13 residues in the CDR3. The CDR3 nucleotides read TGCGCCAGCAGCGCGGGGGACAGGGCCGAGCAGTACTTC. It is translated as CASSAGDRAEQYF.

The chain joins TRBV5-8 to TRBJ1-5; no clear D gene. The V end was cut by 6 bases, the J end by 4 bases, with 23 bases between. The CDR3 has 17 amino acids. Germline V gives CDR1 SGHTS, CDR2 YDEGEE. The CDR3 here is CASIPIRSPRSNQPQHF. Here the CDR3 DNA reads TGTGCCAGCATCCCCATCCGATCTCCCCGTTCTAATCAGCCCCAGCATTTT.

The rearrangement links TRBV19 to TRBJ2-1, with unresolved D. The V end was cut by 4 bases, the J end by 7 bases, with 11 bases between. This CDR3 is 13 amino acids long. Looked up from germline, CDR1 is LNHDA and CDR2 is SQIVND (reference sequence). Here the CDR3 DNA reads TGTGCCAGTAGTAAGGTGTTAGGGAATGAGCAGTTCTTC. It codes for CASSKVLGNEQFF.

This clonotype was seen repeatedly, ten times or more. The genes are TRBV29-1 and TRBJ2-1, with 10 positions matching TRBD2. Looked up from germline, CDR1 is SQVTM and CDR2 is ANQGSEA. V trimming: 6 bases; J trimming: 5 bases; junction bases outside the gene matches: 7. The CDR3 has 14 amino acids. For the CDR3, the DNA is TGCAGCGTGCCGGGACTAGCGAGTAACAATGAGCAGTTCTTC. It codes for CSVPGLASNNEQFF.

The chain is built from TRBV20-1 and TRBJ2-7; D tentatively reads TRBD1 or TRBD2 (5 bases each). The CDR3 is 11 amino acids. Trimming shortened V by 6 bases and J by 9 bases, and 15 bases separated the two germline ends. Germline V CDR1 and CDR2: DFQATT, SNEGSKA (reference sequence). DNA of the CDR3: TGCAGTGCCCTCCTGGGGGACGGGCAGTACTTC. Translating it yields CSALLGDGQYF.

The chain carries TRBV25-1 and TRBJ1-2; TRBD1 matches 11 bases. The ends lost 9 bases at V and 7 bases at J; junction bases unmatched: 7. The germline CDR1 and CDR2 sequences are MGHDK and SYGVNS. This CDR3 spans 13 amino acids. CDR3 amino acids: CASRTGGLSGYTF. CDR3 coding DNA: TGTGCCAGTCGGACAGGGGGCTTGTCTGGCTACACCTTC.

The chain joins TRBV7-2 to TRBJ2-1; D remains unclear. Trimming took off 2 bases at V and 3 bases at J, with 8 bases between the two ends. The CDR3 consists of 14 residues. Germline CDR1 is SGHTA and CDR2 is FQGNSA. The chain's CDR3 is CASSLRPGYNEQFF. CDR3 nucleotide sequence: TGTGCCAGCAGCTTACGACCGGGCTACAATGAGCAGTTCTTC.

This clonotype was counted a single time. An end of the junction does not agree with germline; a read error may underlie this. This chain connects TRBV20-1 to TRBJ2-6, with a weak D call TRBD1 (6 bases). Germline-derived CDR1 and CDR2 are DFQATT and SNEGSKA (reference sequence). CDR3 length: 16 amino acids. CDR3 sequence reads: CSATVGGGSAANVLTF. CDR3 nucleotide sequence: TGCAGTGCTACCGTGGGTGGGGGCTCTGCGGCCAACGTCCTGACTTTC.

V and J are TRBV18 and TRBJ2-4; 9 bases are a match to TRBD2. The germline gives CDR1 KGHSH, CDR2 LQKENI. The CDR3 consists of 15 residues. After removal of 3 bases from V and 5 bases from J, the junction contained 5 bases not matched to a gene. The CDR3 DNA reads TGTGCCAGCTCACCCCTACGGACTAGCGAAAACATTCAGTACTTC. It codes for CASSPLRTSENIQYF.

This clonotype has more than one count but fewer than ten. The V call is TRBV28, the J call TRBJ2-7; D is possibly TRBD1 (5 bases). Trimming shortened V by 2 bases and J by 0 bases, and 14 bases separated the two germline ends. The germline V gene has CDR1 MDHEN and CDR2 SYDVKM. This CDR3 spans 16 amino acids. DNA of the CDR3: TGTGCCAGCAGTTTAGGGGTGGGAACAGGCTCCTACGAGCAGTACTTC. Protein: CASSLGVGTGSYEQYF.

V is TRBV14 and J is TRBJ1-1; D ambiguous. V was shortened by 4 bases and J by 0 bases, with 9 bases between the two germline ends. Germline V gene data show CDR1 as SGHDN and CDR2 as FVKESK. CDR3 length equals 14 residues. The CDR3 loop reads CASSRTAMNTEAFF. The CDR3, as DNA: TGTGCCAGCAGCCGGACGGCTATGAACACTGAAGCTTTCTTT.

This clonotype has a handful of counts. The V call is TRBV4-2, the J call TRBJ2-3; 10 bases align to TRBD2. Germline CDR1 is LGHNA and CDR2 is YNFKEQ. The CDR3 spans 17 residues. Unmatched junction bases numbered 8, after V lost 4 bases and J lost 1 base. The CDR3 nucleotides read TGTGCCAGCAGCCCTTCCGGGCTAGCGGGGGGCACAGATACGCAGTATTTT. As protein: CASSPSGLAGGTDTQYF.

A word on this clonotype: The junction and the germline gene differ at one end; a read error may be behind it. The chain carries TRBV7-9 and TRBJ2-6, with D possibly matching TRBD2 (6 bases). Per the germline V gene, CDR1 is SEHNR and CDR2 is FQNEAQ (reference sequence). This CDR3 contains 16 residues. The CDR3: CASGFDIGGGANVLTF. DNA for the CDR3: TGTGCCAGCGGCTTTGATATCGGGGGTGGGGCCAACGTCCTGACTTTC.

This rearrangement joins TRBV24-1 to TRBJ1-5; D is ambiguous. The germline V and J ends were trimmed by 0 bases and 7 bases, with 12 bases remaining between them. Germline V gene data show CDR1 as KGHDR and CDR2 as SFDVKD. The CDR3 loop spans 15 amino acids. For the CDR3, the DNA is TGTGCCACCAGTGATTTGAAAGGGTCCGGGCAGCCCCAGCATTTT. Encoded protein: CATSDLKGSGQPQHF.

This clonotype was seen only once. The J gene is TRBJ2-5, the V gene TRBV10-3, with a tentative D call TRBD2 (6 bases). The V end was cut by 3 bases, the J end by 11 bases, with 16 bases between. This CDR3 has 13 amino acids. The germline CDR1 and CDR2 sequences are ENHRY and SYGVKD. This CDR3 reads CAISDQGGDEQYF. Here the CDR3 DNA reads TGTGCCATCAGTGATCAGGGAGGCGATGAGCAGTACTTC.

The V call is TRBV29-1, the J call TRBJ2-1; tentatively, D is TRBD1 or TRBD2 (6 bases each). This CDR3 is 15 amino acids long. Trimming stripped 5 bases from V and 2 bases from J, with 16 bases between. Germline V lookup: CDR1 SQVTM, CDR2 ANQGSEA. CDR3 sequence reads: CSVRQGGLTYNEQFF. CDR3 coding DNA: TGCAGCGTTCGGCAAGGGGGGCTTACCTACAATGAGCAGTTCTTC.

The chain carries TRBV7-9 and TRBJ2-7; 7 bases align to TRBD1. The V gene end was trimmed by 3 bases and the J gene end by 3 bases; junction bases not matched to a gene: 8. This CDR3 spans 15 amino acids. Germline V gene sequence: CDR1 SEHNR, CDR2 FQNEAQ (reference sequence). The DNA of the CDR3 is TGTGCCAGCAGCTTGGCCCGGGACAGTATCTACGAGCAGTACTTC. It is translated as CASSLARDSIYEQYF.